This TCR beta chain stems from a study of blood T cell repertoires in COVID-19. Study members were between roughly 18 and 90 years old and lived in 24 US regions. A COVID-19 case had been met by exposed participants during the 2 weeks before study entry. The CDR3 loop spans 14 amino acids. The germline CDR1 and CDR2 sequences are SGHAT and FQNNGV. The ends were cut back, 3 bases at V and 5 bases at J, with 13 bases in the middle. Authors' data handling: Reference gene primer amplification yielded estimated nucleated cell counts. Sequencing used immunoSEQ multiplex PCR; TCRdb keeps in-frame clones, though not all of them. The V and J calls and clone size come from that table; D and trimming were worked out from the DNA. This table has 140,000 or so clones, roughly 80% appearing once.

Material for sequencing was PBMCs or T cells enriched from blood (not recorded which). The gene calls are TRBV11-2 and TRBJ1-1, with a possible D match to TRBD1 (6 bases). This TCR derives from a woman younger than 35 who had been exposed to COVID-19. Here the CDR3 DNA reads TGTGCCAGCAGCTTCACCCAGGGGCAAACTGAAGCTTTCTTT. Its protein product is CASSFTQGQTEAFF.